This T cell receptor beta chain originates from a study of identical twins. TCRdb processed the 5' RACE reads anew with MiXCR; each CDR3 protein has one entry. The sample contains about 660,000 distinct CDR3 sequences, about 9.4% of which appear only once. This clonotype has more than one count but fewer than ten. The CDR3 extends over 14 amino acids. The V and J ends lost 6 bases and 8 bases respectively, with 17 bases between them. Germline V gene data show CDR1 as LGHNA and CDR2 as YSLEER. Separately, the same data were catalogued under a study of yellow fever vaccine responses in identical twins.

This receptor was identified in a woman aged 18-29 years in good health. Sequencing input: PBMCs. The chain couples TRBV4-3 to TRBJ2-1, with D perhaps matching TRBD2 (7 bases). This chain's CDR3 is CASSGGAPRDEQFF. CDR3 in DNA: TGCGCCAGCAGTGGGGGGGCTCCGCGCGATGAGCAGTTCTTC.